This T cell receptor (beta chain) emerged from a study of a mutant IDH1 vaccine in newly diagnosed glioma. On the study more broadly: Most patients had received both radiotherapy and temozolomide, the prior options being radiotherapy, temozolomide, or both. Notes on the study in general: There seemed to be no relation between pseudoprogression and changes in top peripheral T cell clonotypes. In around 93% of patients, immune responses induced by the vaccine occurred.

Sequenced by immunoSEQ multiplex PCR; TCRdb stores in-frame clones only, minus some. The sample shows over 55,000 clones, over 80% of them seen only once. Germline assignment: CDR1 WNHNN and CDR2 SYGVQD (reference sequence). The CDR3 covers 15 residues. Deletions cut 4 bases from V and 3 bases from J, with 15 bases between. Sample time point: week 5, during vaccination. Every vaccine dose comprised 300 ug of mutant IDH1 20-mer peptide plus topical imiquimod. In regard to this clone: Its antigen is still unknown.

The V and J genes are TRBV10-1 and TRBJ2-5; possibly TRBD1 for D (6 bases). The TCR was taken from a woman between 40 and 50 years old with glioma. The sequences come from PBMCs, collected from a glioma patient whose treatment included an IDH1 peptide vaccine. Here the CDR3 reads CASSGSAAGEETQYF. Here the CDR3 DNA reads TGCGCCAGCAGTGGCTCAGCGGCAGGGGAAGAGACCCAGTACTTC.